This T cell receptor (beta chain) was identified during a study of blood T cell repertoires in COVID-19. Study context: Acute-phase and convalescent COVID-19 samples originated in the United States, Italy and Spain.

J was trimmed by 6 bases and V by 1 base; bases with no gene match: 5. CDR3 length: 16 amino acids. The germline gives CDR1 PRHDT, CDR2 FYEKMQ (reference sequence). Sequencing was performed with immunoSEQ multiplex PCR; in TCRdb, only in-frame clones are kept and a portion is missing. The sample shows about 77,000 clones, approximately 80% of them seen only once. This sequence originates from a woman between 70 and 85 years old with acute or convalescent COVID-19. The chain joins TRBV13 to TRBJ2-5, with TRBD2 identical over 13 bases. The material sequenced was peripheral blood. CDR3 bases: TGTGCCAGCAGCTTAGCCCGGACTAGCGGGGGAAAGACCCAGTACTTC. Its protein product is CASSLARTSGGKTQYF. The full variable domain, with the rest looked up from reference TRBV13 and TRBJ2-5, is AAGVIQSPRHLIKEKRETATLKCYPIPRHDTVYWYQQGPGQDPQFLISFYEKMQSDKGSIPDRFSAQQFSDYHSELNMSSLELGDSALYFCASSLARTSGGKTQYFGPGTRLLVL.